This is a list of T cell receptor beta chains from one sample in a study of CD4 T cell repertoires in COVID-19. The assay was immunoSEQ multiplex PCR, and TCRdb's table has in-frame clones only and misses some. The sample lists 60,000 to 90,000 clones, 83% seen once, with around 0.59% in the top ten. This material consisted of CD4+ T cells from peripheral blood, taken after recovery from COVID-19. The source of these receptors is a human donor who had COVID-19. Both conserved end residues are part of each CDR3. The order of the fields is V gene, J gene, D gene, clone size, CDR3 protein, CDR3 DNA. D genes are given only for firm matches. A clone size is listed for some rows: how often the clone was seen (once, few, many), or a class if it is expanded.

v_call: TRBV10-3
j_call: TRBJ1-5
d_call: .
clone_size: few
cdr3_aa: CAISEDGTPNQPQHF
cdr3_nt: TGTGCCATCAGTGAAGACGGGACACCCAATCAGCCCCAGCATTTT

v_call: TRBV29-1
j_call: TRBJ2-3
d_call: .
clone_size: .
cdr3_aa: CSVVKGFRADTQYF
cdr3_nt: TGCAGCGTTGTTAAGGGGTTCAGGGCAGATACGCAGTATTTT

v_call: TRBV29-1
j_call: TRBJ2-4
d_call: .
clone_size: .
cdr3_aa: CSARQGGGNIQYF
cdr3_nt: TGCAGCGCGCGACAGGGCGGGGGAAACATTCAGTACTTC

v_call: TRBV28
j_call: TRBJ1-3
d_call: .
clone_size: once
cdr3_aa: CASSTLLDTIYF
cdr3_nt: TGTGCCAGCAGTACCTTGTTGGACACCATATATTTT

v_call: TRBV10-2
j_call: TRBJ1-6
d_call: TRBD1
clone_size: .
cdr3_aa: CASSEGTGFEGYNSPLHF
cdr3_nt: TGCGCCAGCAGTGAGGGGACAGGGTTTGAGGGGTATAATTCACCCCTCCACTTT

v_call: TRBV5-6
j_call: TRBJ1-1
d_call: .
clone_size: .
cdr3_aa: CASSSALEAFF
cdr3_nt: TGTGCCAGCAGCAGTGCGCTTGAAGCTTTCTTT

v_call: TRBV6-5
j_call: TRBJ1-2
d_call: .
clone_size: .
cdr3_aa: CASKEPYGYTF
cdr3_nt: TGTGCCAGCAAAGAACCTTATGGCTACACCTTC

v_call: TRBV18
j_call: TRBJ2-5
d_call: .
clone_size: .
cdr3_aa: CASSPGETQYF
cdr3_nt: TGTGCCAGCTCACCGGGAGAGACCCAGTACTTC

v_call: TRBV30
j_call: TRBJ2-2
d_call: TRBD1
clone_size: .
cdr3_aa: CAWKSRDRDSGELFF
cdr3_nt: TGTGCCTGGAAGTCCCGGGACAGGGACTCCGGGGAGCTGTTTTTT

v_call: TRBV7-6
j_call: TRBJ2-5
d_call: TRBD2
clone_size: .
cdr3_aa: CASSLAGGPPETQYF
cdr3_nt: TGTGCCAGCAGTTTAGCGGGGGGGCCCCCAGAGACCCAGTACTTC

v_call: TRBV12-3/TRBV12-4
j_call: TRBJ1-1
d_call: TRBD1
clone_size: .
cdr3_aa: CASRRQGGTEAFF
cdr3_nt: TGTGCCAGCAGGCGACAGGGAGGCACTGAAGCTTTCTTT

v_call: TRBV2
j_call: TRBJ2-5
d_call: .
clone_size: once
cdr3_aa: CASSEALSGSQYF
cdr3_nt: TGTGCCAGCAGTGAAGCCCTGAGTGGGTCCCAGTACTTC

v_call: TRBV5-1
j_call: TRBJ2-2
d_call: .
clone_size: .
cdr3_aa: CASSLAGSSNTGELFF
cdr3_nt: TGCGCCAGCAGCTTGGCCGGGAGCTCGAACACCGGGGAGCTGTTTTTT

v_call: TRBV11-2
j_call: TRBJ2-7
d_call: .
clone_size: .
cdr3_aa: CASSLDSFHSYEQYF
cdr3_nt: TGTGCCAGCAGCTTAGACAGCTTCCACTCCTACGAGCAGTACTTC

v_call: TRBV30
j_call: TRBJ1-1
d_call: TRBD1
clone_size: .
cdr3_aa: CAWSGRDRGRRAFF
cdr3_nt: TGTGCCTGGAGTGGGAGGGACAGGGGGCGCAGGGCTTTCTTT

v_call: TRBV2
j_call: TRBJ1-2
d_call: .
clone_size: .
cdr3_aa: CASSEVSYGYTF
cdr3_nt: TGTGCCAGCAGTGAGGTCTCCTATGGCTACACCTTC

v_call: TRBV27
j_call: TRBJ2-3
d_call: TRBD1
clone_size: few
cdr3_aa: CASSPGQGAASAIYTDTQYF
cdr3_nt: TGTGCCAGCAGTCCGGGACAGGGGGCGGCTAGCGCGATATACACAGATACGCAGTATTTT

v_call: TRBV5-1
j_call: TRBJ2-1
d_call: .
clone_size: .
cdr3_aa: CASSLAQGSYNEQFF
cdr3_nt: TGCGCCAGCAGCTTAGCACAGGGCTCCTACAATGAGCAGTTCTTC

v_call: TRBV4-1
j_call: TRBJ2-7
d_call: TRBD2
clone_size: .
cdr3_aa: CASSQQTSGGLKQYF
cdr3_nt: TGCGCCAGCAGCCAACAGACTAGCGGGGGTCTCAAGCAGTACTTC

v_call: TRBV13
j_call: TRBJ2-1
d_call: .
clone_size: .
cdr3_aa: CASSLGQGRIRGNNEQFF
cdr3_nt: TGTGCCAGCAGCTTAGGACAGGGCCGAATCAGGGGAAACAATGAGCAGTTCTTC

v_call: TRBV11-2
j_call: TRBJ2-1
d_call: TRBD2
clone_size: .
cdr3_aa: CASSLSGSFYNEQFF
cdr3_nt: TGTGCCAGCAGCTTAAGCGGGAGTTTCTACAATGAGCAGTTCTTC

v_call: TRBV12-5
j_call: TRBJ2-5
d_call: TRBD2
clone_size: .
cdr3_aa: CASGFAGVETQYF
cdr3_nt: TGTGCTAGTGGTTTCGCGGGAGTGGAGACCCAGTACTTC

v_call: TRBV5-1
j_call: TRBJ1-2
d_call: TRBD1
clone_size: .
cdr3_aa: CASSLGQGNYGYTF
cdr3_nt: TGCGCCAGCAGCTTAGGACAGGGAAACTATGGCTACACCTTC

v_call: TRBV7-2
j_call: TRBJ1-1
d_call: TRBD1
clone_size: once
cdr3_aa: CASSWGGGATEAFF
cdr3_nt: TGTGCCAGCAGCTGGGGAGGGGGCGCAACTGAAGCTTTCTTT

v_call: TRBV7-8
j_call: TRBJ2-3
d_call: .
clone_size: .
cdr3_aa: CASSPTGGGPDTQYF
cdr3_nt: TGTGCCAGCAGCCCAACGGGTGGGGGCCCAGATACGCAGTATTTT

v_call: TRBV23-1
j_call: TRBJ2-4
d_call: .
clone_size: .
cdr3_aa: CASSQSGRGKNIQYF
cdr3_nt: TGCGCCAGCAGTCAATCGGGCCGGGGGAAAAACATTCAGTACTTC

v_call: TRBV21-1
j_call: TRBJ1-2
d_call: .
clone_size: .
cdr3_aa: CASTLPQGARNGYGYTF
cdr3_nt: TGTGCCAGCACCCTCCCACAGGGGGCGCGGAATGGCTATGGCTACACCTTC

v_call: TRBV5-6
j_call: TRBJ2-2
d_call: TRBD1
clone_size: .
cdr3_aa: CASSTTGFTGELFF
cdr3_nt: TGTGCCAGCAGCACGACAGGGTTCACCGGGGAGCTGTTTTTT

v_call: TRBV7-2
j_call: TRBJ2-1
d_call: .
clone_size: .
cdr3_aa: CASSRVGGPYNEQFF
cdr3_nt: TGTGCCAGCAGCCGGGTTGGGGGCCCCTACAATGAGCAGTTCTTC

v_call: TRBV28
j_call: TRBJ2-1
d_call: .
clone_size: .
cdr3_aa: CASSYIHEQFF
cdr3_nt: TGTGCCAGCAGTTATATCCATGAGCAGTTCTTC